This is a list of T cell receptor beta chains from one sample in a study of shared clonotypes between healthy human individuals. TCRdb's table, derived via immunoSEQ multiplex PCR, lists solely in-frame clones and lacks some. The sample records approximately 1.5 million clones, 98% being singletons. Sequencing was done on a sample of naive CD4+ T cells sorted from blood. The receptor set was obtained from a man aged 30-40 years in good health. Both conserved end residues are part of each CDR3. A D gene is named only where the DNA matches it firmly. Size is stated for part of the rows, as once, few or many counts, or as a class when the clone is expanded.

TRBV5-1	TRBJ2-7	.	14	.	CASSLAPPGDEQYF	TGCGCCAGCAGCTTGGCCCCTCCCGGTGACGAGCAGTACTTC
TRBV7-2	TRBJ2-1	once	12	TRBD2	CASSARLAEQFF	TGTGCCAGCAGCGCCAGACTAGCGGAGCAGTTCTTC
TRBV4-1	TRBJ2-2	.	13	.	CASSQDWGGELFF	TGCGCCAGCAGCCAAGATTGGGGAGGTGAGCTGTTTTTT
TRBV19	TRBJ2-1	once	14	TRBD2	CASSIRGRGNEQFF	TGTGCCAGTAGTATTCGCGGGAGGGGCAATGAGCAGTTCTTC
TRBV6-5	TRBJ2-5	.	14	.	CASSTSGGWETQYF	TGTGCCAGCAGCACCTCTGGGGGCTGGGAGACCCAGTACTTC
TRBV4-3	TRBJ2-3	.	15	.	CASSQDVGVPNTQYF	TGCGCCAGCAGCCAAGATGTAGGGGTACCGAATACGCAGTATTTT
TRBV18	TRBJ2-3	once	15	TRBD2	CASSQGGSGTDTQYF	TGTGCCAGCTCCCAGGGCGGGAGCGGAACAGATACGCAGTATTTT
TRBV11-2	TRBJ2-3	.	15	.	CASRPRAQRGDTQYF	TGTGCCAGCAGGCCCCGGGCCCAACGTGGGGATACGCAGTATTTT
TRBV14	TRBJ2-7	.	15	TRBD1	CASRRGTGISYEQYF	TGTGCCAGCAGACGAGGGACAGGGATTTCCTACGAGCAGTACTTC
TRBV29-1	TRBJ2-5	.	13	TRBD1	CSVVRGLGETQYF	TGCAGCGTTGTCAGGGGGCTAGGGGAGACCCAGTACTTC
TRBV30	TRBJ2-1	.	13	.	CAWSLSSYNEQFF	TGTGCCTGGAGCCTGAGCTCCTACAATGAGCAGTTCTTC
TRBV14	TRBJ2-1	.	15	TRBD2	CASSQSTSGGNEQFF	TGTGCCAGCAGCCAAAGCACTAGCGGGGGTAATGAGCAGTTCTTC
TRBV6-4	TRBJ2-2	few	13	.	CASRARNTGELFF	TGTGCCAGCAGAGCGCGGAACACCGGGGAGCTGTTTTTT
TRBV5-1	TRBJ2-4	once	14	TRBD1	CASSIGRGQNIQYF	TGCGCCAGTTCCATTGGCAGGGGGCAAAACATTCAGTACTTC
TRBV7-9	TRBJ2-2	.	17	TRBD2	CASSLEIAGGPPGELFF	TGTGCCAGCAGCTTGGAGATAGCGGGAGGGCCTCCCGGGGAGCTGTTTTTT
TRBV1	TRBJ2-5	.	21	.	CTSSLERAASGSVGCQETQYF	TGCACCAGCAGCCTTGAAAGGGCTGCTAGCGGGAGTGTTGGGTGCCAAGAGACCCAGTACTTC
TRBV7-8	TRBJ2-2	.	16	.	CASSLVTSSRAGELFF	TGTGCCAGCAGCTTAGTAACTAGCTCTCGTGCCGGGGAGCTGTTTTTT
TRBV23-1	TRBJ2-1	.	15	.	CASSQLLGSYNEQFF	TGCGCCAGCAGTCAACTTCTTGGCTCCTACAATGAGCAGTTCTTC
TRBV2	TRBJ2-2	.	14	TRBD2	CASRPGGNTGELFF	TGTGCCAGCAGGCCGGGAGGCAACACCGGGGAGCTGTTTTTT
TRBV2	TRBJ1-5	.	13	.	CASSLESGQPQHF	TGTGCCAGCAGCCTGGAGTCCGGGCAGCCCCAGCATTTT
TRBV11-3	TRBJ2-2	.	17	TRBD1	CASSLGRDSSNTGELFF	TGTGCCAGCAGCTTAGGCCGGGACAGTTCGAACACCGGGGAGCTGTTTTTT
TRBV19	TRBJ2-2	.	17	TRBD2	CASSQIAGFANTGELFF	TGTGCCAGTAGTCAAATAGCGGGGTTCGCGAACACCGGGGAGCTGTTTTTT
TRBV6-1	TRBJ2-7	.	13	TRBD2	CASGAGGPYEQYF	TGTGCCAGCGGAGCGGGAGGGCCGTACGAGCAGTACTTC
TRBV28	TRBJ2-3	.	15	TRBD1	CASSKTTGITDTQYF	TGTGCCAGCAGTAAAACGACAGGGATCACAGATACGCAGTATTTT
TRBV30	TRBJ1-5	.	13	.	CAWAAGGDQPQHF	TGTGCCTGGGCCGCGGGGGGGGATCAGCCCCAGCATTTT
TRBV28	TRBJ2-1	.	19	TRBD2	CASSPSGLAGAVSYNEQFF	TGTGCCAGCAGTCCCTCGGGACTAGCGGGAGCGGTCTCCTACAATGAGCAGTTCTTC
TRBV28	TRBJ2-1	.	16	TRBD2	CASSSPPAGGINEQFF	TGTGCCAGCAGCTCTCCGCCAGCGGGAGGGATAAATGAGCAGTTCTTC
TRBV29-1	TRBJ2-7	.	13	TRBD2	CSVEEAGGIKQYF	TGCAGCGTTGAAGAAGCGGGAGGAATCAAGCAGTACTTC
TRBV29-1	TRBJ2-3	.	13	.	CSVEKTHTDTQYF	TGCAGCGTTGAGAAAACGCACACAGATACGCAGTATTTT
TRBV29-1	TRBJ2-7	once	13	TRBD1	CSASQTGAYEQYF	TGCAGCGCTAGCCAGACAGGGGCCTACGAGCAGTACTTC
TRBV6-5	TRBJ1-4	.	15	TRBD1	CASSYFRQGGEKLFF	TGTGCCAGCAGTTACTTCAGACAGGGAGGTGAAAAACTGTTTTTT
TRBV14	TRBJ1-2	.	14	.	CASSQVTGGGGYTF	TGTGCCAGCAGCCAAGTAACAGGCGGCGGTGGCTACACCTTC
TRBV5-4	TRBJ1-2	.	13	TRBD1	CASSQTGNYGYTF	TGTGCCAGCAGCCAGACAGGGAACTATGGCTACACCTTC
TRBV19	TRBJ2-7	.	13	.	CASSRQSFSEQYF	TGTGCCAGTAGTCGTCAATCTTTCTCCGAGCAGTACTTC
TRBV15	TRBJ2-7	.	15	TRBD2	CATSRRLAGQYEQYF	TGTGCCACCAGCAGACGACTAGCGGGGCAGTACGAGCAGTACTTC
TRBV5-8	TRBJ1-4	.	15	TRBD1	CASKPLGTGNEKLFF	TGTGCCAGCAAACCATTGGGGACAGGGAATGAAAAACTGTTTTTT
TRBV10-1	TRBJ2-2	.	16	.	CASSGTPEANTGELFF	TGCGCCAGCAGTGGGACACCCGAAGCGAACACCGGGGAGCTGTTTTTT
TRBV2	TRBJ2-1	.	15	TRBD1	CASSATGGRYNEQFF	TGTGCCAGCAGCGCGACAGGGGGGCGATACAATGAGCAGTTCTTC
TRBV30	TRBJ1-2	.	13	.	CAWSERGIYGYTF	TGTGCCTGGAGTGAGCGGGGGATCTATGGCTACACCTTC
TRBV9	TRBJ1-4	.	19	.	CASSVGGVFSAMGNEKLFF	TGTGCCAGCAGCGTAGGTGGGGTGTTTTCGGCGATGGGGAATGAAAAACTGTTTTTT
TRBV29-1	TRBJ2-3	.	18	TRBD1	CSVEEARLRPQGADTQYF	TGCAGCGTTGAAGAAGCCCGCCTTAGGCCGCAGGGGGCAGATACGCAGTATTTT
TRBV28	TRBJ2-7	.	14	TRBD1	CASRRQGASYEQYF	TGTGCCAGCAGGAGACAGGGGGCCTCCTACGAGCAGTACTTC
TRBV7-3	TRBJ2-1	.	14	.	CASSLNRNYNEQFF	TGTGCCAGCAGCTTAAACCGAAACTACAATGAGCAGTTCTTC
TRBV11-2	TRBJ2-7	.	13	.	CASREGTSYEQYF	TGTGCCAGCAGGGAAGGAACCTCCTACGAGCAGTACTTC
TRBV14	TRBJ2-7	once	15	.	CASSQDPPDSYEQYF	TGTGCCAGCAGCCAAGATCCGCCAGACTCCTACGAGCAGTACTTC
TRBV15	TRBJ2-2	.	14	.	CATSRQGHTGELFF	TGTGCCACCAGCAGACAGGGGCACACCGGGGAGCTGTTTTTT
TRBV15	TRBJ2-1	.	14	.	CATSRGSLDNEQFF	TGTGCCACCAGCAGAGGATCTTTAGACAATGAGCAGTTCTTC
TRBV25-1	TRBJ1-4	.	14	TRBD1	CAPDRALPMQGLFF	TGTGCTCCGGACAGGGCGCTCCCAATGCAGGGACTGTTTTTT
TRBV10-2	TRBJ2-1	.	14	.	CASSEPPSYNEQFF	TGCGCCAGCAGTGAGCCCCCAAGCTACAATGAGCAGTTCTTC
TRBV2	TRBJ2-2	.	14	.	CASSEQGRSGELFF	TGTGCCAGCAGTGAACAGGGCAGGAGCGGGGAGCTGTTTTTT
TRBV15	TRBJ2-3	.	13	.	CATSRDLAETQYF	TGTGCCACCAGCAGAGATTTAGCAGAAACGCAGTATTTT
TRBV14	TRBJ2-5	.	15	.	CASSQQISYQETQYF	TGTGCCAGCAGCCAACAGATCAGCTACCAAGAGACCCAGTACTTC
TRBV5-1	TRBJ2-7	once	15	TRBD1	CASRRDRGSPYEQYF	TGCGCCAGCAGGAGAGACAGGGGGAGCCCCTACGAGCAGTACTTC
TRBV18	TRBJ2-6	once	17	.	CASSPLFGSSGANVLTF	TGTGCCAGCTCACCATTGTTCGGAAGCTCTGGGGCCAACGTCCTGACTTTC
TRBV18	TRBJ1-3	.	16	.	CASSPPVGGPGNTIYF	TGTGCCAGCTCACCACCCGTGGGAGGGCCTGGAAACACCATATATTTT
TRBV4-1	TRBJ2-3	.	16	.	CASSQDPGRITDTQYF	TGCGCCAGCAGCCAAGATCCGGGACGGATCACAGATACGCAGTATTTT
TRBV20-1	TRBJ2-3	.	11	.	CSARSTDTQYF	TGCAGTGCTCGATCCACAGATACGCAGTATTTT
TRBV10-3	TRBJ1-5	.	11	.	CAISGVGPQHF	TGTGCCATCAGTGGGGTAGGGCCCCAGCATTTT
TRBV6-6	TRBJ2-3	.	12	.	CASSPNTDTQYF	TGTGCCAGCAGTCCGAACACAGATACGCAGTATTTT
TRBV29-1	TRBJ1-4	.	15	TRBD1	CSVLHPGQGYEKLFF	TGCAGCGTACTTCATCCGGGACAGGGTTATGAAAAACTGTTTTTT